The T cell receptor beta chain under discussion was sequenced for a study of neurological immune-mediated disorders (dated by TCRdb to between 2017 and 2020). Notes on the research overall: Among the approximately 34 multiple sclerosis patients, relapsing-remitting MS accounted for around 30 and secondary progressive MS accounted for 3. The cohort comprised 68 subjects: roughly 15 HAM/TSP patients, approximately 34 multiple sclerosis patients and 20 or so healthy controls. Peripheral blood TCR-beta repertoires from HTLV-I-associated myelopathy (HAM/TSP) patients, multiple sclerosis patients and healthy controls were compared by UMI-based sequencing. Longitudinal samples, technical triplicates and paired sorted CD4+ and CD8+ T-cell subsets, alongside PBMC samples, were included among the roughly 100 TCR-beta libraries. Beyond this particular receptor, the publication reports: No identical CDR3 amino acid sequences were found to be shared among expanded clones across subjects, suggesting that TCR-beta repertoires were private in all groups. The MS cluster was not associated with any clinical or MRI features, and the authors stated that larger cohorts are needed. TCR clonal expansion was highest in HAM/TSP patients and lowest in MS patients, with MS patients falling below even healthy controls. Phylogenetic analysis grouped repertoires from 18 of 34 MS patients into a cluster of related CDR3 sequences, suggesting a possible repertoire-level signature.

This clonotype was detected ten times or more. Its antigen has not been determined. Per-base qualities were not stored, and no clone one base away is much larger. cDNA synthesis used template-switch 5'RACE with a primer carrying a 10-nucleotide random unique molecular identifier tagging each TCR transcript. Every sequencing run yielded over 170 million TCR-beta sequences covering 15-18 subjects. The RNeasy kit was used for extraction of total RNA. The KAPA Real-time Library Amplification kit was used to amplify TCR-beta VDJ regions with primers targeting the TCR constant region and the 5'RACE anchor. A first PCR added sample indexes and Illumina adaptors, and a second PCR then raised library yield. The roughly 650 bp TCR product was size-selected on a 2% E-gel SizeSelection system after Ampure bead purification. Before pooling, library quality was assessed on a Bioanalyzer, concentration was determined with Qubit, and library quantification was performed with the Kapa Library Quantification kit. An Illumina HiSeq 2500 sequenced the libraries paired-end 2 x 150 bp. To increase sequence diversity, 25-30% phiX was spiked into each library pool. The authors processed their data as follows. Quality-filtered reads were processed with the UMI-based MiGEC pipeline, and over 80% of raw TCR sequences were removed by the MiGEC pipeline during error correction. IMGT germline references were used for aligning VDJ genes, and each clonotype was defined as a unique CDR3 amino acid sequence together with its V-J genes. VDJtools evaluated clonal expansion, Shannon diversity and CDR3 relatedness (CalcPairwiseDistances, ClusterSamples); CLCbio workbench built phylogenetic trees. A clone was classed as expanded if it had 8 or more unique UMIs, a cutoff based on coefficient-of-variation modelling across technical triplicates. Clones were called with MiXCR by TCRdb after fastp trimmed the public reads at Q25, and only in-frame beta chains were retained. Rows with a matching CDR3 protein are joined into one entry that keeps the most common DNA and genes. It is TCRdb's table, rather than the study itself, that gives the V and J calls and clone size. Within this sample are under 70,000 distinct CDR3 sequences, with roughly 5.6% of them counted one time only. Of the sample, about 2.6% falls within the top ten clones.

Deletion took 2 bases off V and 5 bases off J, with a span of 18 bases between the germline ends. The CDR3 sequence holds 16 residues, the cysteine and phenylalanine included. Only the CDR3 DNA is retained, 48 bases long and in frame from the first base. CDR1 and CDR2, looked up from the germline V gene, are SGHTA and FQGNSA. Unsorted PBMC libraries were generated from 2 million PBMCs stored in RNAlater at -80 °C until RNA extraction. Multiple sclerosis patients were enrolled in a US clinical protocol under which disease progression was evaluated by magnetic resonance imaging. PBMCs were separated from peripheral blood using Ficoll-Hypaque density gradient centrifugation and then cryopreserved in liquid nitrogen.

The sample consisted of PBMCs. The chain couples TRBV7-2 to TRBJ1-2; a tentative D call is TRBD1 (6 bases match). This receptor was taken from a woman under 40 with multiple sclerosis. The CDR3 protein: CASSLRWGQELYGYTF. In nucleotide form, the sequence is TGTGCCAGCAGCTTAAGGTGGGGGCAGGAACTTTATGGCTACACCTTC.